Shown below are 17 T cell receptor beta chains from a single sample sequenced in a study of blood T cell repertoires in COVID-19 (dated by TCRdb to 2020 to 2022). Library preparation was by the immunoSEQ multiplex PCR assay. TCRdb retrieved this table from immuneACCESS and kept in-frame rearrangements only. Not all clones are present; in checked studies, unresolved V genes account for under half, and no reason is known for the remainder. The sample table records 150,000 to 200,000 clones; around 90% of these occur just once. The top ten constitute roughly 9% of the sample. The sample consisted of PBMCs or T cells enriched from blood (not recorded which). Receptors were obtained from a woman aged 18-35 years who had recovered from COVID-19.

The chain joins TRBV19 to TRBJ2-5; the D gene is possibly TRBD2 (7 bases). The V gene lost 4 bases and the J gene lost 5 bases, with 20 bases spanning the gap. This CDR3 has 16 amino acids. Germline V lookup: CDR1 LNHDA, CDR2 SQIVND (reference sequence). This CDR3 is CASSTPRRGGSETQYF. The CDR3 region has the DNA TGTGCCAGTAGTACCCCCAGGAGGGGGGGATCGGAGACCCAGTACTTC.

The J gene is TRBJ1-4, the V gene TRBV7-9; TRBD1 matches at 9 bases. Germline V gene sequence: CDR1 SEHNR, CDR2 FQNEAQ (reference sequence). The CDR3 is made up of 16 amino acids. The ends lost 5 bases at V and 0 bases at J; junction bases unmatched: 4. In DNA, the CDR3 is TGTGCCAGCAGCCTGACAGGGGGAGCAACTAATGAAAAACTGTTTTTT. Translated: CASSLTGGATNEKLFF. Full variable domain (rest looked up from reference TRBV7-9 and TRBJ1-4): DTGVSQNPRHKITKRGQNVTFRCDPISEHNRLYWYRQTLGQGPEFLTYFQNEAQLEKSRLLSDRFSAERPKGSFSTLEIQRTEQGDSAMYLCASSLTGGATNEKLFFGSGTQLSVL.

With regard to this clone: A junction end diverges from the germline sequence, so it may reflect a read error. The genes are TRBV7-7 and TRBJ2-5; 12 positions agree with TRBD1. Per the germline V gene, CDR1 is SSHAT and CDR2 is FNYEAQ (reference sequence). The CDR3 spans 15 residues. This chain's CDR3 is CASSPGQGAKETQYF. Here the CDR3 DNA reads TGTGCTAGCAGCCCGGGACAGGGGGCAAAAGAGACCCAGTACTTC.

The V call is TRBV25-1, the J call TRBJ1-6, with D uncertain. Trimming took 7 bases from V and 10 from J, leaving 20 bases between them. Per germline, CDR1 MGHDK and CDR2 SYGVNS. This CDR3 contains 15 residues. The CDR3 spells CASTLSEGFGSPLHF. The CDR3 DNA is TGTGCCAGCACCCTATCCGAGGGATTCGGGTCACCCCTCCACTTT.

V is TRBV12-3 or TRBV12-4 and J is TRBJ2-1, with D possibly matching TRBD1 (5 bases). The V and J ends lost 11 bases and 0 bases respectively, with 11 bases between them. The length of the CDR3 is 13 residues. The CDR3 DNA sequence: TGTGCCGTCCGACAGAGCTCCTACAATGAGCAGTTCTTC. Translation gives CAVRQSSYNEQFF.

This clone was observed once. The CDR3 nucleotides read TGTGCCAGCACTGCCCAGGGGGTGGGCAGTGAGCAGTTCTTC. It specifies CASTAQGVGSEQFF. This chain links TRBV6-6 with TRBJ2-1; the match to TRBD1 covers 7 bases. There are 14 residues in the CDR3. Germline CDR1 MNHNY, CDR2 SVGAGI (reference sequence). The J segment lost 9 bases and the V segment lost 7 bases, leaving 12 bases of the junction unmatched.

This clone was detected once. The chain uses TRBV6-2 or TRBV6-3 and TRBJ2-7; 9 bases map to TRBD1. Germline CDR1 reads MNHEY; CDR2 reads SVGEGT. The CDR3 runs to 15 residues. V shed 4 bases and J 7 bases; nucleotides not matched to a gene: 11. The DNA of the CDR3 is TGTGCCAGCAGTTCGTACCGGGACAGGGTGTGGGAGCAGTACTTC. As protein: CASSSYRDRVWEQYF.

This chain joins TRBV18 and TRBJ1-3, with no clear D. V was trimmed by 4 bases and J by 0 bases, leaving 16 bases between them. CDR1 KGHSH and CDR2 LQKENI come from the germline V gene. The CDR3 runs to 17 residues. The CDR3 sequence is CASSLTTRLSSGNTIYF. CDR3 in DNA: TGTGCCAGCTCACTTACCACTAGATTGAGCTCTGGAAACACCATATATTTT.

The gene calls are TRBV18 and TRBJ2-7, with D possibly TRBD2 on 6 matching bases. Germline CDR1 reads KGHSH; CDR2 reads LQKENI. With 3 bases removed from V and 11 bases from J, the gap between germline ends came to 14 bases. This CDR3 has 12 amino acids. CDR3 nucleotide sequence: TGTGCCAGCTCACCGGTCGGGACTCCTGAGTACTTC. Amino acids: CASSPVGTPEYF.

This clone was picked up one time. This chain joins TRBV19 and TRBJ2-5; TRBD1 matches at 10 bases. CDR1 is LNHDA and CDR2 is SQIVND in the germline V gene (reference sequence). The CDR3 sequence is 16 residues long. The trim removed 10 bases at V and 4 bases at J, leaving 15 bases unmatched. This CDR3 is CATRSGDRGVGETQYF. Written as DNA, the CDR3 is TGTGCCACCCGATCGGGGGACAGGGGAGTAGGAGAGACCCAGTACTTC.

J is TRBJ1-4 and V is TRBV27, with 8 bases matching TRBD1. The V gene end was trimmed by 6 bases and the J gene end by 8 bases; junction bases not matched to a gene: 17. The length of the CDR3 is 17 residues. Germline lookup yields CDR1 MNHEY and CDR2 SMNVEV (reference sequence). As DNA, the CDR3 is TGTGCCAGCAGCCCGTACAGACTACAGGGGGGGGAAGAAAAACTGTTTTTT. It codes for CASSPYRLQGGEEKLFF.

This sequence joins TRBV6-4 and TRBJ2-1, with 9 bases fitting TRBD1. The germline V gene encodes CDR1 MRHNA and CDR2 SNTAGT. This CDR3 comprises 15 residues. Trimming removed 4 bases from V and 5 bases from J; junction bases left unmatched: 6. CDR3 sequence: CASSGDRGTNNEQFF. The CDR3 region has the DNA TGTGCCAGCAGTGGTGACAGGGGGACAAACAATGAGCAGTTCTTC.

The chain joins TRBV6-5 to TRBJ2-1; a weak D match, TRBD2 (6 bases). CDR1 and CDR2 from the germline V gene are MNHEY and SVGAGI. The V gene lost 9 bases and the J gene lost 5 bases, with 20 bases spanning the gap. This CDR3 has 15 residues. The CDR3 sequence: CASSGPGSDHNEQFF. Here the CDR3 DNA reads TGTGCCAGTAGCGGCCCAGGGTCGGATCACAATGAGCAGTTCTTC.

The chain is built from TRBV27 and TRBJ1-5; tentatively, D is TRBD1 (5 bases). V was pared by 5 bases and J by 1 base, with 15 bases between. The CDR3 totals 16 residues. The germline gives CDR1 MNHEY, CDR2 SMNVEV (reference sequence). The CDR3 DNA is TGTGCCAGCAGTGGACACGGCCTGGGGAGCAATCAGCCCCAGCATTTT. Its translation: CASSGHGLGSNQPQHF.

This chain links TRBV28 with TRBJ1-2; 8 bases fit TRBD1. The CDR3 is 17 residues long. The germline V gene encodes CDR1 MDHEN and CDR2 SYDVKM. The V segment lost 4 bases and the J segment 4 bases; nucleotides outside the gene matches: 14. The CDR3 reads CASSSGTGLSRSYGYTF. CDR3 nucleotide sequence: TGTGCCAGCAGTTCCGGGACAGGCCTCTCCCGCAGCTATGGCTACACCTTC.

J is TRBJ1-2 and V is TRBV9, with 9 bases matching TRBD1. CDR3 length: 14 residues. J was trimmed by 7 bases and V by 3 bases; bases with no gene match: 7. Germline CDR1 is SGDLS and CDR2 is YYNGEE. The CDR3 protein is CASSAGQGNGGYTF. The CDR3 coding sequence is TGTGCCAGCAGCGCGGGACAGGGAAACGGTGGCTACACCTTC.

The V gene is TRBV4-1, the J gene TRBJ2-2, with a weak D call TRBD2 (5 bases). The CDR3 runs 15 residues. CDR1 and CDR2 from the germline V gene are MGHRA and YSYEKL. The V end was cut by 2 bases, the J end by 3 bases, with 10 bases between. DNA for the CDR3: TGCGCCAGCAGCCAAAAAGGAGCGGACACCGGGGAGCTGTTTTTT. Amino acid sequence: CASSQKGADTGELFF.